This T cell receptor beta chain was recorded in a study of graft-versus-host responses after intestinal transplantation. Study overall: Isolated intestinal, liver-intestinal, or multivisceral transplants had been given to the recipients. Every recipient underwent anti-thymocyte globulin induction, then tacrolimus and steroids for approximately three years.

On this clone itself: As yet, its antigen is unknown.

Deletions cut 9 bases from V and 0 bases from J, with 12 bases between. The CDR3 has 13 amino acids. Germline CDR1 reads LNHDA; CDR2 reads SQIVND (reference sequence). Whole-study results and caveats: Recipient marrow harbored GvH clones, some of which surfaced first in ileum or blood.

Assay: immunoSEQ multiplex PCR; the TCRdb copy retains only in-frame clones and omits some. This table holds some 10,000 clones, 80% to 95% found once. The specimen comprised PBMCs, sampled 68 days after transplant. This clonotype was obtained from a human patient who received an intestinal transplant, so some T cells may come from the graft donor. The genes are TRBV19 and TRBJ2-7; D possibly corresponds to TRBD1 (6 bases). The CDR3 nucleotides are TGTGCCAGCTGGTCGGACAGCTCCTACGAGCAGTACTTC. This translates into CASWSDSSYEQYF.